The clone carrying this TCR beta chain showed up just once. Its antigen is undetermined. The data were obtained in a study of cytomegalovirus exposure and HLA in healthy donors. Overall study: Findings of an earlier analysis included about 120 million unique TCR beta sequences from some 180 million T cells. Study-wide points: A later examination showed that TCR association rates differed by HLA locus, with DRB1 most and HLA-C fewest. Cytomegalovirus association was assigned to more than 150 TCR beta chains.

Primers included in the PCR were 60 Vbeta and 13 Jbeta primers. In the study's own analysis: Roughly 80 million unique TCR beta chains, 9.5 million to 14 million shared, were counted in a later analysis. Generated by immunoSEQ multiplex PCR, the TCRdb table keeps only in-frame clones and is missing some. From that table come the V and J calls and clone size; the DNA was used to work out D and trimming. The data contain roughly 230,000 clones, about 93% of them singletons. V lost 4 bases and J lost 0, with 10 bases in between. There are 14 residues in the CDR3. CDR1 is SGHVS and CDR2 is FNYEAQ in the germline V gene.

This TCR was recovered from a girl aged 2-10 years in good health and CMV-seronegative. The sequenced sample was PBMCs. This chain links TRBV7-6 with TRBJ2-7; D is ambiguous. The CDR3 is CASSSPDSSYEQYF. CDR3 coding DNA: TGTGCCAGCAGCTCCCCCGACTCCTCCTACGAGCAGTACTTC. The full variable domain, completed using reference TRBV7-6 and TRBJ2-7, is GAGVSQSPRYKVTKRGQDVALRCDPISGHVSLYWYRQALGQGPEFLTYFNYEAQQDKSGLPNDRFSAERPEGSISTLTIQRTEQRDSAMYRCASSSPDSSYEQYFGPGTRLTVT.